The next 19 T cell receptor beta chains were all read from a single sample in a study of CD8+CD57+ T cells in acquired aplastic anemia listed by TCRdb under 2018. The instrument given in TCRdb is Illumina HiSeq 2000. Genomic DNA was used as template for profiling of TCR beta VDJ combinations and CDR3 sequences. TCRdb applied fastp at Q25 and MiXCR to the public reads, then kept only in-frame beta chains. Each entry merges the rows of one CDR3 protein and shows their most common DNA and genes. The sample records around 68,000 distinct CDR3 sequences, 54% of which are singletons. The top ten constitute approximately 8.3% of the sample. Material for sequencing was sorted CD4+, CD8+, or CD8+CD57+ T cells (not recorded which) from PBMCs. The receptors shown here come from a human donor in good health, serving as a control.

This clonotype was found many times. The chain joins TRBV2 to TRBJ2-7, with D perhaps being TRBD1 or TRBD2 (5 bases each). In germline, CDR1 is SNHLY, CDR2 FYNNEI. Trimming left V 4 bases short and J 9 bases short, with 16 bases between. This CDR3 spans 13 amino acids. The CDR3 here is CASSAMGERRQYF. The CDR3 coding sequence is TGTGCCAGCAGTGCTATGGGGGAAAGGAGGCAGTACTTC.

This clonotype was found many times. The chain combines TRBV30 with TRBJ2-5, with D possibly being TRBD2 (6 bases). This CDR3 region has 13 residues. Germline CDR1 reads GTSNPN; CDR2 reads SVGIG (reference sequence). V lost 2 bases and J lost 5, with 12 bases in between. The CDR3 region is CAWSSGGTETQYF. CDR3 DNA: TGTGCCTGGAGTAGTGGGGGGACCGAGACCCAGTACTTC.

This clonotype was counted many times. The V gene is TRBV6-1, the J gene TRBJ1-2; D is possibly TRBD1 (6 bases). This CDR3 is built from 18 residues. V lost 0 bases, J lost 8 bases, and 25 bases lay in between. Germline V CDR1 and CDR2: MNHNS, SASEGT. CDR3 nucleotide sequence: TGTGCCAGCAGTGAAGCCAGGGGTGGCGCCGTGACGTCGGACGGCTACACCTTC. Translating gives CASSEARGGAVTSDGYTF.

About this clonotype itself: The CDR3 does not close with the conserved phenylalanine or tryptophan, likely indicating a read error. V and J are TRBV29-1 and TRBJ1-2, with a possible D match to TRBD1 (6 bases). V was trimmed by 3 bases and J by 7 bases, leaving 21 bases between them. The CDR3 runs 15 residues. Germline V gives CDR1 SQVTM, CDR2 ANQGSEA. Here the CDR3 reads CSVDGEGQGRFGYTL. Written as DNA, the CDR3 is TGCAGCGTTGATGGGGAGGGGCAGGGGAGGTTTGGCTACACCCTC.

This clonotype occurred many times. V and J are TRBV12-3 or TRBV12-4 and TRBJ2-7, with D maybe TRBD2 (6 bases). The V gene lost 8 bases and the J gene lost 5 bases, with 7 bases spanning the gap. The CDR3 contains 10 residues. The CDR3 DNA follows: TGTGCCAGCGGGGGGAACGAGCAGTACTTC. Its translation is CASGGNEQYF.

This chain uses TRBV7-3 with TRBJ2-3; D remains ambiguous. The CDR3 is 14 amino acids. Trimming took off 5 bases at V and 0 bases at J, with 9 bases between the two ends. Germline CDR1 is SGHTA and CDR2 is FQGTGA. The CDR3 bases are TGTGCCAGCAGCGCCGGACGGAGCACAGATACGCAGTATTTT. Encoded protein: CASSAGRSTDTQYF.

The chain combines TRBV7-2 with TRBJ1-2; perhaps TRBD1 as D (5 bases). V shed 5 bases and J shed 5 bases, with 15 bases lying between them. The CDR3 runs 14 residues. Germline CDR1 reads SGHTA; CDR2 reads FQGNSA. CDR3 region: CASSRGHRAYGYTF. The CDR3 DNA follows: TGTGCCAGCAGCCGTGGACACCGGGCTTATGGCTACACCTTC.

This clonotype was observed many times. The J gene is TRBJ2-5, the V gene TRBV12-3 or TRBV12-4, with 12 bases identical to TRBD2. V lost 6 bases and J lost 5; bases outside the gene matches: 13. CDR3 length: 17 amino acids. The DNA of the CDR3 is TGTGCCAGCAGCTGGACTCTAGCGGGGGGGCTCTGGGAGACCCAGTACTTC. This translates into CASSWTLAGGLWETQYF.

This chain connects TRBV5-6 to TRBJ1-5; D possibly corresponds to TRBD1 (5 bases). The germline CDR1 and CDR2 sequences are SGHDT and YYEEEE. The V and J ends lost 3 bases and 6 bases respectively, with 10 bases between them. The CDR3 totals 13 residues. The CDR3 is CASSWGRGQPQHF. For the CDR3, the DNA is TGTGCCAGCAGCTGGGGGAGAGGTCAGCCCCAGCATTTT.

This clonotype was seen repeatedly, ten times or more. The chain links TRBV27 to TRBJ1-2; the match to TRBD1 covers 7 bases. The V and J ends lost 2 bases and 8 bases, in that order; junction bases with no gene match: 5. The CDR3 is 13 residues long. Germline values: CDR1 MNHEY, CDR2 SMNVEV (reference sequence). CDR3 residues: CASSLTGVWGYTF. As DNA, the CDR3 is TGTGCCAGCAGTTTAACAGGGGTTTGGGGCTACACCTTC.

The CDR3 loop is CASSSTGSGSYEQYF. As DNA, the CDR3 is TGTGCCAGCAGCTCGACAGGGTCTGGTTCCTACGAGCAGTACTTC. The chain recombines TRBV5-4 with TRBJ2-7; 7 bases agree with TRBD1. Germline CDR1 and CDR2: SGHNT and YYREEE (reference sequence). The trim removed 3 bases at V and 1 base at J, leaving 7 bases unmatched. CDR3 length: 15 amino acids. The full variable domain, in which reference TRBV5-4 and TRBJ2-7 provide the parts outside the CDR3, is ETGVTQSPTHLIKTRGQQVTLRCSSQSGHNTVSWYQQALGQGPQFIFQYYREEENGRGNFPPRFSGLQFPNYSSELNVNALELDDSALYLCASSSTGSGSYEQYFGPGTRLTVT.

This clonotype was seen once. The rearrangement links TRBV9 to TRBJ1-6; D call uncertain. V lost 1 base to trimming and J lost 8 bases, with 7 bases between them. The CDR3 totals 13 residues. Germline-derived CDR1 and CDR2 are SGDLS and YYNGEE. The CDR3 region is CASSVMEDSPLHF. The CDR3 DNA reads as TGTGCCAGCAGCGTAATGGAGGATTCACCCCTCCACTTT.

The CDR3, as DNA: TGTGCCACCAGTAATTTACCCGGACATCCAAAGGAAGATACGCAGTATTTT. This codes for CATSNLPGHPKEDTQYF. V is TRBV15 and J is TRBJ2-3, with a tentative D call TRBD1 (5 bases). Germline CDR1 LNHNV, CDR2 YYDKDF (reference sequence). This CDR3 is built from 17 residues. V lost 6 bases, J lost 5 bases, and 24 bases lay in between. Full variable domain (outside the CDR3, taken from reference TRBV15 and TRBJ2-3): DAMVIQNPRYQVTQFGKPVTLSCSQTLNHNVMYWYQQKSSQAPKLLFHYYDKDFNNEADTPDNFQSRRPNTSFCFLDIRSPGLGDTAMYLCATSNLPGHPKEDTQYFGPGTRLTVL.

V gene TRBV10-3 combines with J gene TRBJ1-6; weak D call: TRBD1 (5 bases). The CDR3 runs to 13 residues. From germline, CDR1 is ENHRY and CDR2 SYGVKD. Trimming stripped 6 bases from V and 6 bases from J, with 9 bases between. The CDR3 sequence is CAIRTEPNSPLHF. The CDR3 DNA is TGTGCCATCAGGACAGAGCCTAATTCACCCCTCCACTTT.

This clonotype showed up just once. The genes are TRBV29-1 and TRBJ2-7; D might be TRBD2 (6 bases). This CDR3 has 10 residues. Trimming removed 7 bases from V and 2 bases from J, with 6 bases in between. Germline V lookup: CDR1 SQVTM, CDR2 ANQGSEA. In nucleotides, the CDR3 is TGCAGCGGGGGGGCCTACGAGCAGTACTTC. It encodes CSGGAYEQYF.

CDR3 protein: CASSQDGYGTANEKLFF. The CDR3 DNA reads TGTGCCAGCAGCCAAGACGGGTACGGGACAGCTAATGAAAAACTGTTTTTT. The chain uses TRBV3-1 and TRBJ1-4; TRBD1 matches at 7 bases. The CDR3 contains 17 residues. V dropped 0 bases and J dropped 3; count of bases not matched to a gene: 7. CDR1 is LGHDT, CDR2 YNNKEL, per germline (reference sequence). The whole variable domain, remainder taken from reference TRBV3-1 and TRBJ1-4, is DTAVSQTPKYLVTQMGNDKSIKCEQNLGHDTMYWYKQDSKKFLKIMFSYNNKELIINETVPNRFSPKSPDKAHLNLHINSLELGDSAVYFCASSQDGYGTANEKLFFGSGTQLSVL.

CDR3 sequence reads: CASSIQGISPLHF. CDR3 nucleotide sequence: TGTGCCAGTAGTATACAGGGGATTTCACCCCTCCACTTT. The rearrangement joins TRBV19 to TRBJ1-6, with D perhaps matching TRBD1 (6 bases). V was cut by 2 bases and J by 9 bases, with 8 bases left in between. The CDR3 runs 13 residues. CDR1 is LNHDA, CDR2 SQIVND, per germline (reference sequence).

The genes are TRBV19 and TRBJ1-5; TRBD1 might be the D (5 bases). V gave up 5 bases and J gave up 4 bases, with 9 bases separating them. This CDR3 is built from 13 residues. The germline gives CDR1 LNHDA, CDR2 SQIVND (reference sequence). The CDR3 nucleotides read TGTGCCAGTAGTTCTCAGGGAAATCAGCCCCAGCATTTT. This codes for CASSSQGNQPQHF.

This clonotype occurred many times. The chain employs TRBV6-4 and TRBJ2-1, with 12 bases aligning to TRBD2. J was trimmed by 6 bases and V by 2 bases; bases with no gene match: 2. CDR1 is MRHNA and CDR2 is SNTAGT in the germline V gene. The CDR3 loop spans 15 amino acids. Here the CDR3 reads CASSDGLAGFNEQFF. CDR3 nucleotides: TGTGCCAGCAGTGACGGACTAGCGGGATTCAATGAGCAGTTCTTC.